The 32 T cell receptor beta chains listed next were all sequenced from one sample in a study of T cells in Graves' hyperthyroidism and ophthalmopathy. TCR beta CDR3 sequences were amplified from RNA transcripts. The HTBI primer set drove a first-round RT-PCR of the TCR CDR3. TCRdb passed the multiplex PCR reads through MiXCR, listing each CDR3 protein once. The table shows 490,000 or so distinct CDR3 sequences, with more than 15% occurring only once. The specimen was blood. Every receptor here comes from a woman aged 25 to 39 with Graves' ophthalmopathy.

CDR3: CASSYGGPMNTEAFF. The CDR3 DNA follows: TGTGCCAGCAGTTACGGGGGACCCATGAACACTGAAGCTTTCTTT. The V call is TRBV6-2 or TRBV6-3, the J call TRBJ1-1; tentatively, D is TRBD1 (5 bases). Germline CDR1 is MNHEY and CDR2 is SVGEGT. The CDR3 is 15 residues long. V lost 2 bases and J lost 0, with 10 bases in between.

This clonotype was counted at least ten times. The V call is TRBV20-1, the J call TRBJ1-2, with D uncertain. V was trimmed by 3 bases and J by 5 bases, leaving 13 bases between them. The CDR3 runs to 13 residues. Germline V gene data show CDR1 as DFQATT and CDR2 as SNEGSKA (reference sequence). CDR3 region: CSARRGPRYGYTF. Here the CDR3 DNA reads TGCAGTGCTAGGCGCGGACCCCGATATGGCTACACCTTC.

About this clonotype: Sequence at one end of the junction differs from germline and may be a read error. The gene calls are TRBV11-3 and TRBJ1-3, with 9 bases matching TRBD1. In germline, CDR1 is SGHNT, CDR2 YENEEA. The CDR3 loop spans 18 amino acids. CDR3 in DNA: TGTGCCAGCAGCTTAGGCCCCGGACAGGGGACCGTTGGAAACACCATATGTTTT. It encodes CASSLGPGQGTVGNTICF.

The chain carries TRBV6-5 and TRBJ2-7; TRBD2 matches 9 bases. With 0 bases clipped from V and 2 bases from J, the junction kept 11 bases outside the gene matches. The length of the CDR3 is 18 residues. In germline, CDR1 is MNHEY, CDR2 SVGAGI. CDR3 loop: CASSYSGLGAGGPYEQYF. CDR3 bases: TGTGCCAGCAGTTACTCGGGGCTTGGAGCGGGAGGTCCCTACGAGCAGTACTTC.

In the case of this clonotype: This may come from a read error, since a much larger clone is one base off. The CDR3 spells CASREPGQSLRGTGELFF. CDR3 nucleotides: TGTGCCAGCAGAGAGCCGGGACAGTCCTTAAGAGGAACCGGGGAGCTGTTTTTT. The chain combines TRBV6-2 or TRBV6-3 with TRBJ2-2; 7 nucleotides agree with TRBD1. Germline lookup yields CDR1 MNHEY and CDR2 SVGEGT. The V segment lost 6 bases and the J segment 5 bases; nucleotides outside the gene matches: 18. This CDR3 has 18 residues.

This chain connects TRBV10-3 to TRBJ2-4, with D tentatively TRBD2 (6 bases). Germline CDR1 reads ENHRY; CDR2 reads SYGVKD. V dropped 3 bases and J dropped 0 bases, with 12 bases sitting between them. CDR3 length: 16 residues. In DNA form, the CDR3 reads TGTGCCATCAGTGACCCGGGGGAGCTAGCCAAAAACATTCAGTACTTC. This codes for CAISDPGELAKNIQYF.

This clonotype has a count of ten or more. The chain employs TRBV7-8 and TRBJ2-4; D is undetermined. The V and J ends lost 4 bases and 3 bases respectively, with 13 bases between them. From germline, CDR1 is SGHVS and CDR2 FQNEAQ. CDR3 length: 15 amino acids. In DNA form, the CDR3 reads TGTGCCAGCAGCTCCGCTCGGAGCGTCAAAAACATTCAGTACTTC. Amino acid sequence: CASSSARSVKNIQYF.

The chain has TRBV7-2 and TRBJ1-2; weak D call: TRBD1 (5 bases). The V gene's germline CDR1 is SGHTA and CDR2 FQGNSA. The CDR3 has 14 residues. With 6 bases removed from V and 3 bases from J, the gap between germline ends came to 14 bases. The DNA of the CDR3 is TGTGCCAGCAGTGAAGGGGACGGCTACTATGGCTACACCTTC. It encodes CASSEGDGYYGYTF. The full variable domain, completed using reference TRBV7-2 and TRBJ1-2, is GAGVSQSPSNKVTEKGKDVELRCDPISGHTALYWYRQSLGQGLEFLIYFQGNSAPDKSGLPSDRFSAERTGGSVSTLTIQRTQQEDSAVYLCASSEGDGYYGYTFGSGTRLTVV.

This clonotype occurred a few times. This chain uses TRBV6-5 with TRBJ2-7; D is ambiguous. V shed 2 bases and J shed 4 bases, with 12 bases lying between them. The CDR3 is 14 residues long. Germline V gene lookup returns CDR1 MNHEY and CDR2 SVGAGI. CDR3 coding DNA: TGTGCCAGCAGTTACGACCCGGCAAGTTACGAGCAGTACTTC. This gives the protein CASSYDPASYEQYF.

This clonotype showed up just a few times. V gene TRBV6-5 combines with J gene TRBJ1-6; a possible D gene is TRBD1 (6 bases). V was clipped by 2 bases and J by 6 bases, with 17 bases between them. Germline V gene sequence: CDR1 MNHEY, CDR2 SVGAGI. This CDR3 is built from 17 residues. CDR3 in amino acids: CASSYVGRQEPNSPLHF. CDR3 nucleotide sequence: TGTGCCAGCAGTTACGTGGGAAGACAGGAGCCTAATTCACCCCTCCACTTT.

This clonotype was counted between two and nine times. This rearrangement joins TRBV30 to TRBJ2-3; 15 nucleotides match TRBD2. The junction had 6 bases not matched to a gene; V was cut back by 0 bases and J by 5 bases. This CDR3 region has 17 residues. Per germline, CDR1 GTSNPN and CDR2 SVGIG (reference sequence). CDR3 bases: TGTGCCTGGAGTGTATTTCGGACTAGCGGGAGGGGAGATACGCAGTATTTT. It is translated as CAWSVFRTSGRGDTQYF. The full variable domain, its missing parts supplied by reference TRBV30 and TRBJ2-3, is SQTIHQWPATLVQPVGSPLSLECTVEGTSNPNLYWYRQAAGRGLQLLFYSVGIGQISSEVPQNLSASRPQDRQFILSSKKLLLSDSGFYLCAWSVFRTSGRGDTQYFGPGTRLTVL.

This clonotype has ten or more counts. The chain couples TRBV20-1 to TRBJ1-3, with TRBD1 identical over 9 bases. Germline values: CDR1 DFQATT, CDR2 SNEGSKA (reference sequence). V was clipped by 4 bases and J by 7 bases; unmatched bases: 11. The CDR3 has 15 residues. The DNA for the CDR3 is TGCAGTGCTAAGGGACAGGGAGGGCAGTCCAACACCATATATTTT. This codes for CSAKGQGGQSNTIYF.

This clonotype has a handful of counts. The genes are TRBV19 and TRBJ1-1; D ambiguous. The CDR3 totals 11 residues. Germline V gives CDR1 LNHDA, CDR2 SQIVND (reference sequence). V was cut by 3 bases and J by 2 bases, with 1 base left in between. Here the CDR3 DNA reads TGTGCCAGTAGTATTAACACTGAAGCTTTCTTT. It is translated as CASSINTEAFF. Full variable domain (rest looked up from reference TRBV19 and TRBJ1-1): DGGITQSPKYLFRKEGQNVTLSCEQNLNHDAMYWYRQDPGQGLRLIYYSQIVNDFQKGDIAEGYSVSREKKESFPLTVTSAQKNPTAFYLCASSINTEAFFGQGTRLTVV.

This clonotype was observed a handful of times. The V and J genes are TRBV24-1 and TRBJ2-7; D gene ambiguous. Germline V gene sequence: CDR1 KGHDR, CDR2 SFDVKD. The germline V and J ends were trimmed by 2 bases and 4 bases, with 8 bases remaining between them. This CDR3 has 13 residues. The CDR3 region is CATSDSGFYEQYF. DNA of the CDR3: TGTGCCACCAGTGATTCAGGTTTTTACGAGCAGTACTTC.

The rearrangement uses TRBV20-1 and TRBJ2-1; 9 bases are shared with TRBD1. The germline CDR1 and CDR2 sequences are DFQATT and SNEGSKA (reference sequence). The CDR3 contains 15 residues. V shed 0 bases, J shed 5 bases, and the junction held 5 bases outside the gene matches. CDR3 sequence reads: CSAREWDRDNNEQFF. CDR3 nucleotides: TGCAGTGCTAGAGAATGGGACAGGGACAACAATGAGCAGTTCTTC.

This clonotype showed up many times. The rearrangement links TRBV20-1 to TRBJ2-7, with TRBD1 matching 7 bases. This CDR3 comprises 15 residues. Germline CDR1 reads DFQATT; CDR2 reads SNEGSKA (reference sequence). J lost 4 bases, V lost 3 bases, and 12 bases had no gene match. CDR3 DNA sequence: TGCAGTGCTAGCGTTTCGGGACAGAGTCCGTACGAGCAGTACTTC. Amino acid sequence: CSASVSGQSPYEQYF.

This clonotype has at least ten counts. The gene calls are TRBV30 and TRBJ1-5, with TRBD1 matching over 8 bases. The CDR3 covers 14 residues. V shed 1 base and J 2 bases; nucleotides not matched to a gene: 1. The germline gives CDR1 GTSNPN, CDR2 SVGIG (reference sequence). The DNA for the CDR3 is TGTGCCTGGAGTGAGGGACAGGGCAATCAGCCCCAGCATTTT. Protein: CAWSEGQGNQPQHF.

This clonotype was counted ten times or more. V and J are TRBV27 and TRBJ1-5, with 7 bases identical to TRBD1. This CDR3 region has 16 residues. Looked up from germline, CDR1 is MNHEY and CDR2 is SMNVEV (reference sequence). V dropped 2 bases and J dropped 2; count of bases not matched to a gene: 6. The CDR3 protein is CASSLEGGKGNQPQHF. The CDR3 DNA reads TGTGCCAGCAGTTTAGAAGGGGGCAAGGGCAATCAGCCCCAGCATTTT.

The CDR3 bases are TGTGCCAGCAGTGGCGGGGCAAGGGTGGACTACAATGAGCAGTTCTTC. Protein sequence: CASSGGARVDYNEQFF. This chain joins TRBV12-3 or TRBV12-4 and TRBJ2-1; a possible D gene is TRBD2 (6 bases). V shed 5 bases and J shed 3 bases, with 17 bases lying between them. This CDR3 has 16 amino acids.

The V and J genes are TRBV6-4 and TRBJ2-5; a possible D gene is TRBD1 (5 bases). The germline V gene encodes CDR1 MRHNA and CDR2 SNTAGT. The CDR3 length is 12 residues. Trimming removed 6 bases at V and 2 bases at J, with 7 bases between. The chain's CDR3 is CASRGLQETQYF. The CDR3 coding sequence is TGTGCCAGCAGGGGGCTACAAGAGACCCAGTACTTC.

At least ten counts were recorded for this clonotype. This sequence joins TRBV12-3 or TRBV12-4 and TRBJ2-5; 9 bases align to TRBD1. V shed 0 bases, J shed 5 bases, and the junction held 7 bases outside the gene matches. The CDR3 runs to 16 residues. DNA for the CDR3: TGTGCCAGCAGTTTAGCGACCGGGACAGGGAGGGAGACCCAGTACTTC. This translates into CASSLATGTGRETQYF.

This clonotype appeared many times. The chain employs TRBV7-2 and TRBJ2-3; D might be TRBD1 (6 bases). The CDR3 is made up of 15 amino acids. Germline V gives CDR1 SGHTA, CDR2 FQGNSA. Trimming removed 1 base at V and 2 bases at J, with 10 bases between. The CDR3 DNA follows: TGTGCCAGCAGCTTAGACAGGGCTACCACAGATACGCAGTATTTT. This sequence encodes CASSLDRATTDTQYF.

The chain couples TRBV5-1 to TRBJ2-3; 7 nucleotides align to TRBD2. This CDR3 spans 15 amino acids. Germline V gives CDR1 SGHRS, CDR2 YFSETQ. The V segment lost 3 bases and the J segment 5 bases; nucleotides outside the gene matches: 9. CDR3 amino acids: CASSSPGGILDTQYF. The CDR3 bases are TGCGCCAGCAGCTCTCCGGGAGGTATATTAGATACGCAGTATTTT.

V gene TRBV9 combines with J gene TRBJ2-5; 8 bases align to TRBD2. The CDR3 is 14 residues long. Germline loops: CDR1 SGDLS, CDR2 YYNGEE. Unmatched junction bases numbered 1, after V lost 2 bases and J lost 1 base. The CDR3 nucleotides read TGTGCCAGCAGCGTCAGCGGGAGCCAAGAGACCCAGTACTTC. Translation gives CASSVSGSQETQYF.

This clonotype was seen at least ten times. The V call is TRBV19, the J call TRBJ2-1; 9 bases line up with TRBD2. From germline, CDR1 is LNHDA and CDR2 SQIVND (reference sequence). The CDR3 is 15 amino acids. V was pared by 4 bases and J by 2 bases, with 3 bases of the junction left unmatched. The CDR3 region has the DNA TGTGCCAGTAGTAATAGCGGGAGTACCTACAATGAGCAGTTCTTC. Amino acid sequence: CASSNSGSTYNEQFF.

This clonotype was detected only a few times. This rearrangement joins TRBV4-2 to TRBJ2-3, with 8 bases identical to TRBD2. The CDR3 runs 16 residues. CDR1 is LGHNA and CDR2 is YNFKEQ in the germline V gene. V was clipped by 0 bases and J by 6 bases; unmatched bases: 8. The CDR3 spells CASSQETGRAGDTQYF. The CDR3 DNA reads TGTGCCAGCAGCCAAGAAACCGGGAGGGCCGGGGATACGCAGTATTTT.

This clonotype was seen a single time. Being one base from a much bigger clone, this may be a read error. The CDR3 reads CAGSEGTGNQPQHF. DNA of the CDR3: TGTGCCGGCAGTGAAGGGACAGGCAATCAGCCCCAGCATTTT. The gene calls are TRBV2 and TRBJ1-5; 7 bases fit TRBD1. The CDR3 covers 14 residues. From germline, CDR1 is SNHLY and CDR2 FYNNEI. Together with reference TRBV2 and TRBJ1-5, the CDR3 gives the full variable domain: EPEVTQTPSHQVTQMGQEVILRCVPISNHLYFYWYRQILGQKVEFLVSFYNNEISEKSEIFDDQFSVERPDGSNFTLKIRSTKLEDSAMYFCAGSEGTGNQPQHFGDGTRLSIL.

The chain uses TRBV6-1 and TRBJ2-3, with D uncertain. Trimming took 7 bases from V and 2 from J, leaving 10 bases between them. The germline CDR1 and CDR2 sequences are MNHNS and SASEGT. This CDR3 region has 13 residues. In DNA form, the CDR3 reads TGTGCCAGCAATTCGGACCACACAGATACGCAGTATTTT. Translated: CASNSDHTDTQYF.

This clonotype was detected many times. The chain employs TRBV7-9 and TRBJ2-5, with 7 bases identical to TRBD2. The trim removed 2 bases at V and 2 bases at J, leaving 5 bases unmatched. Looked up from germline, CDR1 is SEHNR and CDR2 is FQNEAQ (reference sequence). The CDR3 contains 15 residues. CDR3 in DNA: TGTGCCAGCAGCTTAATACTAGCGTATCAAGAGACCCAGTACTTC. It is translated as CASSLILAYQETQYF.

In its sample, this clonotype was seen many times. J is TRBJ1-6 and V is TRBV11-2; the D is unclear. The CDR3 totals 18 residues. Trimming cost V 5 bases and J 8 bases, with 25 bases left between them. Looked up from germline, CDR1 is SGHAT and CDR2 is FQNNGV. The CDR3 reads CASSLYTSTGARYSPLHF. The CDR3 nucleotides read TGTGCCAGCAGCCTCTATACCTCGACCGGAGCCCGCTATTCACCCCTCCACTTT.

The chain employs TRBV5-6 and TRBJ2-2; 11 bases map to TRBD2. This CDR3 has 17 amino acids. V shed 0 bases and J 5 bases; nucleotides not matched to a gene: 6. Germline V CDR1 and CDR2: SGHDT, YYEEEE. The CDR3 sequence: CASSLDGASGGTGELFF. DNA for the CDR3: TGTGCCAGCAGCTTGGACGGGGCTAGCGGGGGGACCGGGGAGCTGTTTTTT.

This clonotype has at least ten counts. The rearrangement links TRBV7-6 to TRBJ2-2; the match to TRBD1 covers 7 bases. The CDR3 spans 17 residues. V lost 0 bases, J lost 1 base, and 5 bases stayed unmatched. Looked up from germline, CDR1 is SGHVS and CDR2 is FNYEAQ. CDR3 in DNA: TGTGCCAGCAGCTTAGCCTCCGGGACAGTGAACACCGGGGAGCTGTTTTTT. Protein: CASSLASGTVNTGELFF. Full variable domain (remainder filled in from reference TRBV7-6 and TRBJ2-2): GAGVSQSPRYKVTKRGQDVALRCDPISGHVSLYWYRQALGQGPEFLTYFNYEAQQDKSGLPNDRFSAERPEGSISTLTIQRTEQRDSAMYRCASSLASGTVNTGELFFGEGSRLTVL.